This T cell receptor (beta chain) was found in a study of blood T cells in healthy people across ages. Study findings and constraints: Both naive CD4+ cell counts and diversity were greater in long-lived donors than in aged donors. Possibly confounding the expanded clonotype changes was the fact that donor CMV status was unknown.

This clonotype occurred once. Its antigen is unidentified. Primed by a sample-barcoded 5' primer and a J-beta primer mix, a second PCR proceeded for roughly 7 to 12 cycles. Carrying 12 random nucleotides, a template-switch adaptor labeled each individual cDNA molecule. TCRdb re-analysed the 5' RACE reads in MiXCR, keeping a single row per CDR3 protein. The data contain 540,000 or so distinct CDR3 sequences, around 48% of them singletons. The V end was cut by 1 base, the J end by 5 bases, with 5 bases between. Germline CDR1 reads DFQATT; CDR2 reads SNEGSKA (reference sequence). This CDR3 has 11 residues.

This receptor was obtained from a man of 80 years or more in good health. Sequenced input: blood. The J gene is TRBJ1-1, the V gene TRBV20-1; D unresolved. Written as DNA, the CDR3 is TGCAGTGCTAGAGTCCGGACTGAAGCTTTCTTT. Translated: CSARVRTEAFF.